This T cell receptor beta chain stems from a study of OX40 agonist ivuxolimab in advanced cancers. Worth noting for this clone: Its antigen remains unidentified.

The table came from immunoSEQ multiplex PCR; TCRdb's copy has only in-frame clones and leaves some out. Here the sample spans tens of thousands of clones, about four fifths being singletons. It was autoimmune disease history or systemic immunosuppression that excluded patients. Study-wide points: Among patients with partial responses at 0.1-3.0 mg/kg, clonal expansion was among the lowest.

The sequence was collected from an adult with an advanced solid tumor such as melanoma, head and neck, liver or kidney cancer. The sample was CD4+ or CD8+ T cells sorted from blood, taken in a trial of the OX40 agonist ivuxolimab.

CDR3 in amino acids: CASSLDGQQPTVYEQYF. The CDR3 region has the DNA TGTGCCAGCAGCTTGGATGGTCAGCAACCAACCGTTTACGAGCAGTACTTC. The chain carries TRBV5-4 and TRBJ2-7; D not resolved. V dropped 0 bases and J dropped 4 bases, with 20 bases sitting between them. The CDR3 consists of 17 residues. Germline V gives CDR1 SGHNT, CDR2 YYREEE (reference sequence).